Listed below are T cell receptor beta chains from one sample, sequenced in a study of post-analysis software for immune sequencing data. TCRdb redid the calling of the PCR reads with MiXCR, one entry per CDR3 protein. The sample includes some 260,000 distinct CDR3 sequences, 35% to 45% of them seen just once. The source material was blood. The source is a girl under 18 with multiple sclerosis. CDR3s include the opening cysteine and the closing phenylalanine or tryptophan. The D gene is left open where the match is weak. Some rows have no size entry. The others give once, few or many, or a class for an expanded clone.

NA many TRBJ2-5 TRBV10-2 CASSESRRGLYQETQYF TGCGCCAGCAGTGAATCGAGGCGGGGGCTGTACCAAGAGACCCAGTACTTC
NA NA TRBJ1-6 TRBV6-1 CASSEAKGLNDPPLHF TGTGCCAGCAGTGAAGCAAAAGGGTTAAACGATCCACCCCTCCACTTT
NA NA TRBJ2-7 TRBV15 CATSRDLPHEQYF TGTGCCACCAGCAGGGACCTGCCCCATGAGCAGTACTTC
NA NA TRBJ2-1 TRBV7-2 CASSLSLDEQFF TGTGCCAGCAGCTTATCTTTAGATGAGCAGTTCTTC
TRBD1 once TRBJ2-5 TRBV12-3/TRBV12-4 CASSSTDRRFVWETQYF TGTGCCAGCAGTTCTACGGACAGGAGATTTGTCTGGGAGACCCAGTACTTC
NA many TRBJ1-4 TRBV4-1 CASSQVPGRLNEKLFF TGCGCCAGCAGCCAAGTACCGGGACGTTTGAACGAAAAACTGTTTTTT
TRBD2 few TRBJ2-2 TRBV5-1 CASSSIAGANTGELFF TGCGCCAGCAGCTCAATAGCGGGGGCGAACACCGGGGAGCTGTTTTTT
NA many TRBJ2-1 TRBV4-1 CASSQGWRASDNEQFF TGCGCCAGCAGCCAAGGCTGGAGAGCTAGCGACAATGAGCAGTTCTTC
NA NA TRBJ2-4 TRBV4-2 CASSQDRGPQNIQYF TGTGCCAGCAGCCAAGATCGGGGGCCTCAAAACATTCAGTACTTC
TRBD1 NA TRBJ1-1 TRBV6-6 CASSQLGGTESEAFF TGTGCCAGCAGCCAACTCGGAGGGACAGAGTCTGAAGCTTTCTTT
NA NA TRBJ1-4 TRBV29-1 CSAVSSVGEKLFF TGCAGCGCGGTTAGCTCGGTAGGGGAAAAACTGTTTTTT
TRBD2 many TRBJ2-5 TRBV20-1 CSALPGLAGAQETQYF TGCAGTGCCCTACCGGGTCTAGCGGGGGCCCAAGAGACCCAGTACTTC
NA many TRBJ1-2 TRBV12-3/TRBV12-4 CASSLTRGVSYGYTF TGTGCCAGCAGTTTAACCAGGGGAGTCTCCTATGGCTACACCTTC
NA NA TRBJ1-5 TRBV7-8 CASAQKYSNQPQHF TGTGCCAGCGCACAGAAATATAGCAATCAGCCCCAGCATTTT
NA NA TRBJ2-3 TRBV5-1 CASSFYSTESTDTQYF TGCGCCAGCAGCTTCTATTCGACAGAGAGCACAGATACGCAGTATTTT
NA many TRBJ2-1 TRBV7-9 CASSLHSGSYNEQFF TGTGCCAGCAGCTTACATAGCGGTTCCTACAATGAGCAGTTCTTC
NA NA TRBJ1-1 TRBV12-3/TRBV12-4 CASKTGTEAFF TGTGCCAGCAAGACGGGAACTGAAGCTTTCTTT
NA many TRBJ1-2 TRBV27 CASSPRQRLNGYTF TGTGCCAGCAGTCCCAGACAGCGTCTTAATGGCTACACCTTC
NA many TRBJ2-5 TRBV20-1 CSASRADIQETQYF TGCAGTGCCTCTCGGGCGGACATCCAAGAGACCCAGTACTTC
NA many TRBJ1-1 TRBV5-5 CASSLQGQMNTEAFF TGTGCCAGCAGCCTCCAGGGACAAATGAACACTGAAGCTTTCTTT
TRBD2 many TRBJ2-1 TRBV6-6 CASSYGTSGGNEQFF TGTGCCAGCAGTTACGGGACTAGCGGGGGTAATGAGCAGTTCTTC
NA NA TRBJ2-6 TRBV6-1 CASFEGGSGANVLTF TGTGCCAGCTTCGAAGGGGGCTCTGGGGCCAACGTCCTGACTTTC
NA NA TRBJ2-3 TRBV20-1 CSARVISGEGGHTDTQYF TGCAGTGCTAGAGTTATTAGCGGAGAAGGGGGCCACACAGATACGCAGTATTTT
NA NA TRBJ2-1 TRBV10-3 CAISESTVGFEQFF TGTGCCATCAGTGAGTCTACGGTAGGATTTGAGCAGTTCTTC